The clone carrying this T cell receptor beta chain was recorded a few times. Profiled with immunoSEQ multiplex PCR; TCRdb holds only in-frame clones, not every one. The table has some 30,000 clones, 84% seen once. The CDR3 totals 14 residues. The V and J ends lost 2 bases and 2 bases respectively, with 9 bases between them. Germline CDR1 and CDR2: LGHNA and YNFKEQ. This sample stems from a study of early stage breast cancer tumors. This sequence joins TRBV4-2 and TRBJ1-2; unclear D gene. The sequenced material came from blood. This receptor was identified in a person aged 45-60 years with breast cancer. For the CDR3, the DNA is TGTGCCAGCAGCCAAATAATAGCCAACTATGGCTACACCTTC. Translating gives CASSQIIANYGYTF.